The clone carrying this T cell receptor (beta chain) was detected once. Its antigen is not known. A read error is possible here, since a much larger clone lies one base away. These data are taken from a study of T-cell reconstitution after alpha-beta-depleted transplantation in children. Study-wide findings and caveats: Once a year had passed after transplant, T-cell counts and diversity came mostly from newly produced T cells. The high TCRbeta diversity at day 60 in some patients came from surviving recipient T cells and thymic progenitors.

The CDR3 has 16 amino acids. The V segment lost 6 bases and the J segment 1 base; nucleotides outside the gene matches: 10. Construction of the TCRbeta library involved unique molecular identifiers. TCRdb ran MiXCR on the PCR reads and lists one entry per CDR3 protein. This table holds over 200,000 distinct CDR3 sequences, roughly 10% found once. V is TRBV12-3 or TRBV12-4 and J is TRBJ2-3; TRBD2 matches 7 bases. This receptor was identified in a child less than two years old with acute myeloid leukemia, due to receive a stem cell transplant. Sequenced material: PBMCs, taken before TCRalphabeta/CD19-depleted stem cell transplant. CDR3 amino acids: CASSKWEGTGTDTQYF. In nucleotides, the CDR3 is TGTGCCAGCAGCAAATGGGAGGGAACTGGCACAGATACGCAGTATTTT.